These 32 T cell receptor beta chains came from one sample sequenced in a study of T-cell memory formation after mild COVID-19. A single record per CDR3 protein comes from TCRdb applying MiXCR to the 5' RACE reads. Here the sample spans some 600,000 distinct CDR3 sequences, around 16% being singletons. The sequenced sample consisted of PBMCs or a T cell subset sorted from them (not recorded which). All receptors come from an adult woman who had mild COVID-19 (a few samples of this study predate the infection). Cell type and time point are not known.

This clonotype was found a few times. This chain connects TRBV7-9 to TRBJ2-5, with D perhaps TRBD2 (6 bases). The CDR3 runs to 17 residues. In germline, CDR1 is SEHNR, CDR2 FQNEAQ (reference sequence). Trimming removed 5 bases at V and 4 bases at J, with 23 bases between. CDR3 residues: CASSKKKGGALGETQYF. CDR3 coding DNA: TGTGCCAGCAGCAAGAAAAAGGGCGGGGCTCTGGGAGAGACCCAGTACTTC. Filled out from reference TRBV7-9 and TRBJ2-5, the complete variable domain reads DTGVSQNPRHKITKRGQNVTFRCDPISEHNRLYWYRQTLGQGPEFLTYFQNEAQLEKSRLLSDRFSAERPKGSFSTLEIQRTEQGDSAMYLCASSKKKGGALGETQYFGPGTRLLVL.

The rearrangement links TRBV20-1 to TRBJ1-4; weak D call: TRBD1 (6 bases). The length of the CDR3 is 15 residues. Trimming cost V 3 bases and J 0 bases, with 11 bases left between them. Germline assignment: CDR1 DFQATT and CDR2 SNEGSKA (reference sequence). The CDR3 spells CSARVWTATNEKLFF. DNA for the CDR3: TGCAGTGCTAGGGTTTGGACAGCAACTAATGAAAAACTGTTTTTT.

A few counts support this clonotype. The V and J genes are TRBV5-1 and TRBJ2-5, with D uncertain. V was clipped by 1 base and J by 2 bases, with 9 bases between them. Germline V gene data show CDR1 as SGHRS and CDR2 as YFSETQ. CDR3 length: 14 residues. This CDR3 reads CASSLTGQQETQYF. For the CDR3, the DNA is TGCGCCAGCAGCTTGACCGGCCAACAAGAGACCCAGTACTTC. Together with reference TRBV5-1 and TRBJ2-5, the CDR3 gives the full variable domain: KAGVTQTPRYLIKTRGQQVTLSCSPISGHRSVSWYQQTPGQGLQFLFEYFSETQRNKGNFPGRFSGRQFSNSRSEMNVSTLELGDSALYLCASSLTGQQETQYFGPGTRLLVL.

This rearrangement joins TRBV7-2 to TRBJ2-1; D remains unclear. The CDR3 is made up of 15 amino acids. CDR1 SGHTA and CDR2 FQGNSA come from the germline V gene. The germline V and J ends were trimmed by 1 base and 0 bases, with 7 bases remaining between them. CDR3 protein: CASSLVVSSYNEQFF. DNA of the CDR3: TGTGCCAGCAGCTTAGTGGTGAGCTCCTACAATGAGCAGTTCTTC.

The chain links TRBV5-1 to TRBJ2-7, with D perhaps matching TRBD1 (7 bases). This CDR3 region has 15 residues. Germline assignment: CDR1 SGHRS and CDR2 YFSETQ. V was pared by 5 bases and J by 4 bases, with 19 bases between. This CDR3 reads CASRSADREAYEQYF. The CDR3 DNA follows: TGCGCCAGCAGGAGTGCCGACAGGGAGGCGTACGAGCAGTACTTC.

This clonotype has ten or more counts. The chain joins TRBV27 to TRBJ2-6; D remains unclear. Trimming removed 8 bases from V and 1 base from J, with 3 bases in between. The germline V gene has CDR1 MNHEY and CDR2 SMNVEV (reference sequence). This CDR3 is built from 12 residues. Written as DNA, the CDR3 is TGTGCCAGCCGTTCTGGGGCCAACGTCCTGACTTTC. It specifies CASRSGANVLTF.

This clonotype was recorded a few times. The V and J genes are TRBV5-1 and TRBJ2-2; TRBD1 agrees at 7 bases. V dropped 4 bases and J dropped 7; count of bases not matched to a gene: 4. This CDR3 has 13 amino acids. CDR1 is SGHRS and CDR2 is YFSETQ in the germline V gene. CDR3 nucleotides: TGCGCCAGCAGCCCTAGGGGGCTCGGGGAGCTGTTTTTT. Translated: CASSPRGLGELFF. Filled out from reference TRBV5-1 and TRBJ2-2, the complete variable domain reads KAGVTQTPRYLIKTRGQQVTLSCSPISGHRSVSWYQQTPGQGLQFLFEYFSETQRNKGNFPGRFSGRQFSNSRSEMNVSTLELGDSALYLCASSPRGLGELFFGEGSRLTVL.

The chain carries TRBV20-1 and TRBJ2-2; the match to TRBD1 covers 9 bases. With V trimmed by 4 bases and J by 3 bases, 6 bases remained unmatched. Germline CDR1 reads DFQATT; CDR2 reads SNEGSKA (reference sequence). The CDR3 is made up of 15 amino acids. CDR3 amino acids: CSAMGTGKDTGELFF. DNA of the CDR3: TGCAGTGCTATGGGGACAGGGAAGGACACCGGGGAGCTGTTTTTT.

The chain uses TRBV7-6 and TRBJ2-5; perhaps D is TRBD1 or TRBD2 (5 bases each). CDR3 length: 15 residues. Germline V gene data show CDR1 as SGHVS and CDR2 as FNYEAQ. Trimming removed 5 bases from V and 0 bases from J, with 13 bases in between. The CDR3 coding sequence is TGTGCCAGCAGCCCCTTGGGGGAGTACCAAGAGACCCAGTACTTC. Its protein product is CASSPLGEYQETQYF. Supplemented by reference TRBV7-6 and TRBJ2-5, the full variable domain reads GAGVSQSPRYKVTKRGQDVALRCDPISGHVSLYWYRQALGQGPEFLTYFNYEAQQDKSGLPNDRFSAERPEGSISTLTIQRTEQRDSAMYRCASSPLGEYQETQYFGPGTRLLVL.

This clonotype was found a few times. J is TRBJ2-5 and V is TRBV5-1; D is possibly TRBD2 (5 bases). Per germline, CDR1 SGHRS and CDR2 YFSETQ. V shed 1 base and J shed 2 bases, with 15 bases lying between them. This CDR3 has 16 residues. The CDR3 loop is CASSLMLAPLQETQYF. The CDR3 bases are TGCGCCAGCAGCTTGATGTTAGCGCCATTACAAGAGACCCAGTACTTC.

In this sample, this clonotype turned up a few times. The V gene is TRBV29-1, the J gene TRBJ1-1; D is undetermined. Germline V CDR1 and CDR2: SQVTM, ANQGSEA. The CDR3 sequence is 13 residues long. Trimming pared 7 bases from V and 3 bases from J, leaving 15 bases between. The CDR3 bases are TGCAGCGCCCCGGAGGCGACGGACACTGAAGCTTTCTTT. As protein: CSAPEATDTEAFF.

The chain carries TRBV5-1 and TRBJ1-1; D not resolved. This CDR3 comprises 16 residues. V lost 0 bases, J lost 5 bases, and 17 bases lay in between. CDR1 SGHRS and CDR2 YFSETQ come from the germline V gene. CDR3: CASSLASMGLETEAFF. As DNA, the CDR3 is TGCGCCAGCAGCTTGGCTTCGATGGGGTTGGAGACTGAAGCTTTCTTT.

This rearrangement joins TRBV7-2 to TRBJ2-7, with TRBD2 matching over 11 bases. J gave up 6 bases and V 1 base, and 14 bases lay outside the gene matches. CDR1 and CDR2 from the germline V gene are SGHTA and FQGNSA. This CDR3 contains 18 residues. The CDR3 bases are TGTGCCAGCAGCTTAGGAGGGGGGACTAGCGGCCCGTCGGGCGAGCAGTACTTC. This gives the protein CASSLGGGTSGPSGEQYF.

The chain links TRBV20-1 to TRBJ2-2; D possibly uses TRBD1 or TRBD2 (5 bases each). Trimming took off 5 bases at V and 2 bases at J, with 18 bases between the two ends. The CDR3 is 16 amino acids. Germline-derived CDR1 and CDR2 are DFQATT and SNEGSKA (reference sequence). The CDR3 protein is CSAGRAPGPNTGELFF. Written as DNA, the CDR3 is TGCAGTGCTGGGAGAGCTCCGGGACCAAACACCGGGGAGCTGTTTTTT.

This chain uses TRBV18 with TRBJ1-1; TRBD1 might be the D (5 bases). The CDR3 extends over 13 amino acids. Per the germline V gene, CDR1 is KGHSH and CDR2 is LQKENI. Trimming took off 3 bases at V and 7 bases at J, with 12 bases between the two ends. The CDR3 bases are TGTGCCAGCTCACCCGCGGAGGGGATTGAAGCTTTCTTT. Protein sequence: CASSPAEGIEAFF.

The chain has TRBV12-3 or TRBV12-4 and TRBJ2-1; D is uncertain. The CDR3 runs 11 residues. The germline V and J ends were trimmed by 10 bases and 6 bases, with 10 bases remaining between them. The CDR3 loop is CATSLFNEQFF. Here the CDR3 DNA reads TGTGCCACGTCCCTATTCAATGAGCAGTTCTTC.

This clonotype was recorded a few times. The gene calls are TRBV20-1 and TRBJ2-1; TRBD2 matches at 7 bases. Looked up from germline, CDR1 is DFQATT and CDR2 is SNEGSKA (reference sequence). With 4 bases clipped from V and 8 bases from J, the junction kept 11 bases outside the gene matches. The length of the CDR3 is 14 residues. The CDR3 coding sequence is TGCAGTGCTAATGGACTAGTAATAGGGGATGAGCAGTTCTTC. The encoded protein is CSANGLVIGDEQFF.

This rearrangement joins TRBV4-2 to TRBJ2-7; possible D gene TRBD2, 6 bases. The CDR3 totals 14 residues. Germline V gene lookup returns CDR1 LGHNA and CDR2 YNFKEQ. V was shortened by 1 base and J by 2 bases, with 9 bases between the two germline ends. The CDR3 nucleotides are TGTGCCAGCAGCCAAGCGGGGGTGGCCTACGAGCAGTACTTC. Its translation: CASSQAGVAYEQYF.

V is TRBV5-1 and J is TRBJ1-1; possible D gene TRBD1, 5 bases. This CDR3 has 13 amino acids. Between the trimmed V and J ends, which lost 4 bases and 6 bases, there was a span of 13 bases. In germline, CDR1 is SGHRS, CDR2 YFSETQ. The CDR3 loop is CASSIQGYPEAFF. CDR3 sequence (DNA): TGCGCCAGCAGCATTCAGGGCTACCCTGAAGCTTTCTTT.

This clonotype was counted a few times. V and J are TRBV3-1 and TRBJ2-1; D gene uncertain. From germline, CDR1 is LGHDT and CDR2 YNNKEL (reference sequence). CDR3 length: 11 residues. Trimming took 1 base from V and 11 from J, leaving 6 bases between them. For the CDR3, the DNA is TGTGCCAGCAGCCAAGGTCCACAGCAGTTCTTC. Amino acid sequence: CASSQGPQQFF.

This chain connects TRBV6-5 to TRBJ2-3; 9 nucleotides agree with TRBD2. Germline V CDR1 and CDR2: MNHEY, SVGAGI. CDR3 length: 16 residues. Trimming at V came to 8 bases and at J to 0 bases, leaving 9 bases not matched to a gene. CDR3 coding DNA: TGTGCCAGCGGTCTCGTAGCGGGGGTGAGCACAGATACGCAGTATTTT. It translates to CASGLVAGVSTDTQYF.

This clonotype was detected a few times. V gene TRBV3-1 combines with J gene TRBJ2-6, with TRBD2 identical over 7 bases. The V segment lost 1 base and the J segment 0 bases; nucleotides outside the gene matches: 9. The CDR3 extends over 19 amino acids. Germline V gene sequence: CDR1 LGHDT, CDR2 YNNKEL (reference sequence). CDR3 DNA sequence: TGTGCCAGCAGCCAAGTTTGGTCTAGCGGAAGCTCTGGGGCCAACGTCCTGACTTTC. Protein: CASSQVWSSGSSGANVLTF. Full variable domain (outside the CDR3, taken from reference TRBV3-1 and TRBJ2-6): DTAVSQTPKYLVTQMGNDKSIKCEQNLGHDTMYWYKQDSKKFLKIMFSYNNKELIINETVPNRFSPKSPDKAHLNLHINSLELGDSAVYFCASSQVWSSGSSGANVLTFGAGSRLTVL.

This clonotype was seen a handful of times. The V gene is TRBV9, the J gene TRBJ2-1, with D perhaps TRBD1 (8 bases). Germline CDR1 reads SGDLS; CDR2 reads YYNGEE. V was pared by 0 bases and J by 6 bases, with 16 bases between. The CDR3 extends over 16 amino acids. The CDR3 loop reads CASSVASTGGANEQFF. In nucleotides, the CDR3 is TGTGCCAGCAGCGTAGCTTCAACAGGGGGGGCCAATGAGCAGTTCTTC.

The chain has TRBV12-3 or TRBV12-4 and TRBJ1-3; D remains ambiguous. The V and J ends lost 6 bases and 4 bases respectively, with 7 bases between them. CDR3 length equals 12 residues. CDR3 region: CASSQRGNTIYF. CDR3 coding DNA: TGTGCCAGCAGCCAAAGGGGAAACACCATATATTTT.

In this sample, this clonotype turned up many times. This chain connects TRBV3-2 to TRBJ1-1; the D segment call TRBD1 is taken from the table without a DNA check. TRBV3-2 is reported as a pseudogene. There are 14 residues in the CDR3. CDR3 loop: CASSPGQMNTEAFF. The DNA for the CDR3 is TGTGCCAGCAGCCCGGGTCAAATGAACACTGAAGCTTTCTTT.

The CDR3 DNA is TGTGCCAGCAGCTTTGGGCTAGCGGGTATGGGTGAGCAGTTCTTC. Translating it yields CASSFGLAGMGEQFF. The V gene is TRBV7-3, the J gene TRBJ2-1; 8 bases agree with TRBD2. CDR1 and CDR2 from the germline V gene are SGHTA and FQGTGA. Trimming removed 3 bases from V and 9 bases from J; junction bases left unmatched: 10. This CDR3 comprises 15 residues.

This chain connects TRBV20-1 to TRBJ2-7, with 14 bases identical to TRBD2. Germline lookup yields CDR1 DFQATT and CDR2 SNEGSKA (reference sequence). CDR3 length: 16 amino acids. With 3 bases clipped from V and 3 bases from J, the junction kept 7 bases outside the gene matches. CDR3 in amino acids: CSARGLAGEMGYEQYF. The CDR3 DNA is TGCAGTGCTAGGGGACTAGCGGGAGAAATGGGCTACGAGCAGTACTTC.

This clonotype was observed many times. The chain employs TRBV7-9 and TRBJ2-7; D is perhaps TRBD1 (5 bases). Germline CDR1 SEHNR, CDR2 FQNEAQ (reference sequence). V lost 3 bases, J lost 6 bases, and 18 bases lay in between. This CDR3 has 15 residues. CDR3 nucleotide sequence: TGTGCCAGCAGCTTCTACCCCCGCTGGGGCGGCGAGCAGTACTTC. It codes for CASSFYPRWGGEQYF.

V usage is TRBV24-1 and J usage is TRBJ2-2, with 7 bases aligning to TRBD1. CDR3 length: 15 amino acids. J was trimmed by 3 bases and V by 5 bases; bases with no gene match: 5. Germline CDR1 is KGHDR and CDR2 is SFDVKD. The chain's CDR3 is CATSGQTGYTGELFF. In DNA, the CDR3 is TGTGCCACCAGTGGCCAGACAGGGTACACCGGGGAGCTGTTTTTT.

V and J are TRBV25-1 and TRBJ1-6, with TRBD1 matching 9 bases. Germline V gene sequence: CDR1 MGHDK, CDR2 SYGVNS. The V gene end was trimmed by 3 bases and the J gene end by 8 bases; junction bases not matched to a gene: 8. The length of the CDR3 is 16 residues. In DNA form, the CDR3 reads TGTGCCAGCAGTGATTATAACAGGGGGCTGGATTCACCCCTCCACTTT. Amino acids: CASSDYNRGLDSPLHF.

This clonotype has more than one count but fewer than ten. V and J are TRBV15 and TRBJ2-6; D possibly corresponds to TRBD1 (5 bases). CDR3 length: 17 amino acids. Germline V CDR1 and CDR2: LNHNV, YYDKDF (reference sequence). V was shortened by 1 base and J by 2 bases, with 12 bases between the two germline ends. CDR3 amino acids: CATSRGIAQAGANVLTF. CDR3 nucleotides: TGTGCCACCAGCAGAGGAATAGCACAGGCTGGGGCCAACGTCCTGACTTTC.

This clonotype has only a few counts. For the CDR3, the DNA is TGTGCCAGCAGCCATCGGGAGGATTCACCCCTCCACTTT. Translating it yields CASSHREDSPLHF. J is TRBJ1-6 and V is TRBV3-1; D is unclear. V lost 3 bases and J lost 8, with 8 bases in between. The germline gives CDR1 LGHDT, CDR2 YNNKEL (reference sequence). This CDR3 has 13 residues. Looking up the rest from reference TRBV3-1 and TRBJ1-6 gives the full variable domain: DTAVSQTPKYLVTQMGNDKSIKCEQNLGHDTMYWYKQDSKKFLKIMFSYNNKELIINETVPNRFSPKSPDKAHLNLHINSLELGDSAVYFCASSHREDSPLHFGNGTRLTVT.